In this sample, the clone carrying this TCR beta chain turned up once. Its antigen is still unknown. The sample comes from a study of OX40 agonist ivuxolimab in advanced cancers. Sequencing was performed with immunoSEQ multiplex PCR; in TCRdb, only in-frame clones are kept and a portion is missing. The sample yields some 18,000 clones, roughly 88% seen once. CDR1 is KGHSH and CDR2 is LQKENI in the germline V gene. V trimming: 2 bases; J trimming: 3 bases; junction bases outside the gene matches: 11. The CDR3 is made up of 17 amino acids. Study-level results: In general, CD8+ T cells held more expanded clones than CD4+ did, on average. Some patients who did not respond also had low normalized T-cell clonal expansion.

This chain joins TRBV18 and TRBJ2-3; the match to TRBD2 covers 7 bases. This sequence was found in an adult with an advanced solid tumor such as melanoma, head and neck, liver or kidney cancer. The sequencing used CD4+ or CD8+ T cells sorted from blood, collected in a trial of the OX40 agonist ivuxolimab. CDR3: CASSPFHLRELTDTQYF. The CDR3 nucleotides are TGTGCCAGCTCACCATTTCATCTGCGGGAGTTAACAGATACGCAGTATTTT. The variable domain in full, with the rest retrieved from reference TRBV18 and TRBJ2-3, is NAGVMQNPRHLVRRRGQEARLRCSPMKGHSHVYWYRQLPEEGLKFMVYLQKENIIDESGMPKERFSAEFPKEGPSILRIQQVVRGDSAAYFCASSPFHLRELTDTQYFGPGTRLTVL.